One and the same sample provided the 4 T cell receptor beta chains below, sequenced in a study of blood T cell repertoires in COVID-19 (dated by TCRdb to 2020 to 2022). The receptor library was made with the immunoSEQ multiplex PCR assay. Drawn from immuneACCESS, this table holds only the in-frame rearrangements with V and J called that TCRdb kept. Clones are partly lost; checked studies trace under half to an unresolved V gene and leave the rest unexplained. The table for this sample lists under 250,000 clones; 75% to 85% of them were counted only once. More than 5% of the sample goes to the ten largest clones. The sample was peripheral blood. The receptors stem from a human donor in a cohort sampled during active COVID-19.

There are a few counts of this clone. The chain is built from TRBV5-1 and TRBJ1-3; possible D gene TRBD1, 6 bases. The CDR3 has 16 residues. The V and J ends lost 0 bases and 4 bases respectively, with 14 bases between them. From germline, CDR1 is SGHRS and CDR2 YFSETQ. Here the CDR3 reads CASSLAEQGLGNTIYF. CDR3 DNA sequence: TGCGCCAGCAGCTTGGCCGAACAGGGCCTCGGAAACACCATATATTTT.

CDR3 bases: TGCGCCAGCAGCCAAGATATTTCGCAGGGGAGTCGCGAGCAGTACTTC. This sequence encodes CASSQDISQGSREQYF. The V gene is TRBV4-1, the J gene TRBJ2-7; a possible D gene is TRBD1 (6 bases). The length of the CDR3 is 16 residues. V was shortened by 0 bases and J by 6 bases, with 18 bases between the two germline ends. Germline V gene sequence: CDR1 MGHRA, CDR2 YSYEKL.

CDR3 coding DNA: TGTGCCAGCACACAAAACTCCTACAATGAGCAGTTCTTC. Amino acids: CASTQNSYNEQFF. The gene calls are TRBV25-1 and TRBJ2-1; D is ambiguous. Per germline, CDR1 MGHDK and CDR2 SYGVNS. V was trimmed by 7 bases and J by 0 bases, leaving 7 bases between them. This CDR3 spans 13 amino acids.

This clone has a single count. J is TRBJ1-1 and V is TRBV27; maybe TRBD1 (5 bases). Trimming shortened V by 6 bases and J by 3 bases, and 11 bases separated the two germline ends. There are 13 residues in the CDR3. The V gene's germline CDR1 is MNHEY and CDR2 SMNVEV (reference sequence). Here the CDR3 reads CASSPRGYTEAFF. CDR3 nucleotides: TGTGCCAGCAGCCCCCGGGGGTACACTGAAGCTTTCTTT.